These 17 T cell receptor beta chains came from one sample sequenced in a study of breast tumors, draining lymph nodes, adjacent tissues. TCRdb recomputed calls from the multiplex PCR reads with MiXCR, one row per CDR3 protein. Of some 150,000 distinct CDR3 sequences listed, approximately 33% were seen once; the top ten hold around 4%. The lymph nodes were axillary draining lymph nodes from breast cancer patients. What was sequenced was axillary lymph node tissue. The source is a female donor with breast cancer. Some clones in this sample may be carry-over from other donors' samples.

This clonotype came up many times. This chain connects TRBV7-2 to TRBJ2-1; D might be TRBD2 (6 bases). The germline gives CDR1 SGHTA, CDR2 FQGNSA. The CDR3 has 17 residues. V lost 2 bases, J lost 7 bases, and 21 bases lay in between. CDR3: CASSLSSGVLTVNEQFF. CDR3 nucleotides: TGTGCCAGCAGCTTAAGTTCGGGGGTCCTGACCGTGAATGAGCAGTTCTTC.

V is TRBV7-2 and J is TRBJ2-7, with 8 bases matching TRBD1. Germline V lookup: CDR1 SGHTA, CDR2 FQGNSA. V was clipped by 5 bases and J by 5 bases; unmatched bases: 11. The CDR3 loop spans 15 amino acids. In DNA, the CDR3 is TGTGCCAGCAGCCCGTTGGACAGGGCCGTACACGAGCAGTACTTC. Amino acid sequence: CASSPLDRAVHEQYF.

This clonotype was found once. The rearrangement joins TRBV20-1 to TRBJ1-6; 7 bases line up with TRBD1. Germline-derived CDR1 and CDR2 are DFQATT and SNEGSKA (reference sequence). The CDR3 has 14 amino acids. The J segment lost 10 bases and the V segment lost 3 bases, leaving 9 bases of the junction unmatched. The CDR3 nucleotides are TGCAGTGCTAGGGCAGGGGGAATGGGGTCACCCCTCCACTTT. The encoded protein is CSARAGGMGSPLHF.

The chain uses TRBV5-8 and TRBJ2-4, with D unclear. Germline assignment: CDR1 SGHTS and CDR2 YDEGEE. The V end was cut by 0 bases, the J end by 15 bases, with 16 bases between. The CDR3 spans 13 residues. The CDR3 DNA sequence: TGTGCCAGCAGCTTGGTGCCAGCCGGTATAACGTACTTC. Its translation is CASSLVPAGITYF. The variable domain in full, with the rest retrieved from reference TRBV5-8 and TRBJ2-4, is EAGVTQSPTHLIKTRGQQATLRCSPISGHTSVYWYQQALGLGLQFLLWYDEGEERNRGNFPPRFSGRQFPNYSSELNVNALELEDSALYLCASSLVPAGITYFGAGTRLSVL.

In its sample, this clonotype was seen many times. The J gene is TRBJ1-3, the V gene TRBV5-1; perhaps TRBD1 as D (5 bases). Germline CDR1 and CDR2: SGHRS and YFSETQ. The CDR3 consists of 15 residues. V was cut by 4 bases and J by 0 bases, with 11 bases left in between. The CDR3 is CASSPGGTSGNTIYF. CDR3 nucleotide sequence: TGCGCCAGCAGCCCCGGCGGGACCTCTGGAAACACCATATATTTT.

At least ten counts were recorded for this clonotype. This chain joins TRBV24-1 and TRBJ2-3, with 10 bases aligning to TRBD1. CDR1 and CDR2 from the germline V gene are KGHDR and SFDVKD. The CDR3 runs to 14 residues. The V and J ends lost 7 bases and 4 bases, in that order; junction bases with no gene match: 4. The CDR3 nucleotides read TGTGCCACCAGCGACAGGGGGCATCCAGATACGCAGTATTTT. Its protein product is CATSDRGHPDTQYF.

There are many counts of this clonotype. This chain connects TRBV7-6 to TRBJ1-1, with TRBD1 identical over 9 bases. Germline V lookup: CDR1 SGHVS, CDR2 FNYEAQ. V lost 1 base, J lost 1 base, and 4 bases stayed unmatched. The CDR3 consists of 16 residues. The CDR3 loop is CASSLVGTGPNTEAFF. The CDR3 nucleotides are TGTGCCAGCAGCTTAGTAGGGACAGGGCCGAACACTGAAGCTTTCTTT. Filled out from reference TRBV7-6 and TRBJ1-1, the complete variable domain reads GAGVSQSPRYKVTKRGQDVALRCDPISGHVSLYWYRQALGQGPEFLTYFNYEAQQDKSGLPNDRFSAERPEGSISTLTIQRTEQRDSAMYRCASSLVGTGPNTEAFFGQGTRLTVV.

This clonotype was observed at least ten times. The rearrangement joins TRBV4-2 to TRBJ1-5, with D perhaps TRBD1 (6 bases). Trimming took 3 bases from V and 0 from J, leaving 12 bases between them. CDR3 size: 16 residues. Germline CDR1 reads LGHNA; CDR2 reads YNFKEQ. In DNA form, the CDR3 reads TGTGCCAGCAGCCACCTCTGGACAGATAGCAATCAGCCCCAGCATTTT. Its translation is CASSHLWTDSNQPQHF.

Notes on this clonotype: Since a much larger clone is just one base distant, this may be a read error. This rearrangement joins TRBV11-2 to TRBJ2-1, with 7 bases lining up with TRBD2. With 2 bases clipped from V and 7 bases from J, the junction kept 8 bases outside the gene matches. Germline CDR1 and CDR2: SGHAT and FQNNGV. The CDR3 contains 15 residues. The CDR3 nucleotides read TGTGCCAGCAGCTTAACACCGCAAGCGGGGAATGAGCAGTTCTTC. This codes for CASSLTPQAGNEQFF.

In its sample, this clonotype was seen many times. The chain combines TRBV7-8 with TRBJ1-6; no clear D. This CDR3 is built from 13 residues. The ends were cut back, 3 bases at V and 9 bases at J, with 9 bases in the middle. CDR1 and CDR2 from the germline V gene are SGHVS and FQNEAQ. The CDR3 loop is CASSFNLLSPLHF. The CDR3, as DNA: TGTGCCAGCAGCTTCAACCTCCTTTCACCCCTCCACTTT.

The chain links TRBV10-1 to TRBJ1-2; no clear D gene. Trimming took off 3 bases at V and 0 bases at J, with 2 bases between the two ends. This CDR3 is built from 12 residues. Looked up from germline, CDR1 is WNHNN and CDR2 is SYGVQD (reference sequence). The CDR3 DNA reads as TGCGCCAGCAGTGATGCTAACTATGGCTACACCTTC. This gives the protein CASSDANYGYTF.

Points on this clonotype: The junction does not match germline at one end; this may be a read error. V usage is TRBV28 and J usage is TRBJ1-5; D gene ambiguous. The CDR3 length is 15 residues. Germline lookup yields CDR1 MDHEN and CDR2 SYDVKM. The CDR3 DNA follows: TGTGCCAACAGTTTAATTTCCTTTGGCAATCAGCCCCAGCATTTT. Amino acid sequence: CANSLISFGNQPQHF.

This clonotype was observed many times. The chain combines TRBV6-5 with TRBJ1-4, with a weak D call TRBD1 (6 bases). Trimming stripped 7 bases from V and 8 bases from J, with 20 bases between. The V gene's germline CDR1 is MNHEY and CDR2 SVGAGI. The CDR3 extends over 15 amino acids. CDR3 DNA: TGTGCCAGCACCCGCCGGGGGGCGCGGCGCGAAAAACTGTTTTTT. Its protein product is CASTRRGARREKLFF.

This clonotype was seen at least ten times. The gene calls are TRBV29-1 and TRBJ2-7; weak D call: TRBD1 (6 bases). V lost 4 bases, J lost 5 bases, and 12 bases lay in between. Germline CDR1 SQVTM, CDR2 ANQGSEA. The CDR3 runs to 12 residues. CDR3 sequence reads: CSVGGRGHEQYF. CDR3 in DNA: TGCAGCGTTGGAGGCAGGGGCCACGAGCAGTACTTC.

There are many counts of this clonotype. J is TRBJ2-7 and V is TRBV6-2 or TRBV6-3, with 11 bases that match TRBD2. Looked up from germline, CDR1 is MNHEY and CDR2 is SVGEGT. This CDR3 comprises 15 residues. Trimming took 6 bases from V and 2 from J; bases not matched to a gene: 6. CDR3 DNA: TGTGCCAGCAGGCTACTAGCGGGAGTGGCCTACGAGCAGTACTTC. Translation: CASRLLAGVAYEQYF.

Many counts were recorded for this clonotype. The V and J genes are TRBV4-1 and TRBJ1-5; D call uncertain. Trimming cost V 1 base and J 0 bases, with 13 bases left between them. The CDR3 consists of 17 residues. Germline V lookup: CDR1 MGHRA, CDR2 YSYEKL. CDR3 region: CASSQVDMGFSNQPQHF. The CDR3, as DNA: TGCGCCAGCAGCCAAGTGGATATGGGCTTTAGCAATCAGCCCCAGCATTTT.

This clonotype has a single count. A much larger clone is a single base away; this may be a read error. The chain has TRBV6-2 or TRBV6-3 and TRBJ2-7; 9 bases map to TRBD2. V gave up 6 bases and J gave up 5 bases; unmatched junction bases: 14. Germline CDR1 reads MNHEY; CDR2 reads SVGEGT. The CDR3 covers 16 residues. The CDR3 region has the DNA TGTGCCAGCAGACGGGTTTTAGCGGGAGAGAAGCACGAGCAGTACTTC. Residues: CASRRVLAGEKHEQYF.